What follows are 27 T cell receptor beta chains derived from one specimen sequenced in a study of preoperative IRX-2 immunotherapy in early breast cancer. The treatment is: preoperative locoregional IRX-2 cytokine immunotherapy. Clones were sequenced by immunoSEQ multiplex PCR, and TCRdb holds only the in-frame ones, with some missing. The table lists about 67,000 clones, around 94% of them singletons. This sample was gathered from a patient treated with IRX-2 immunotherapy. The origin of the receptors is a human donor with breast cancer.

This clone was counted between two and nine times. This chain links TRBV20-1 with TRBJ1-1; D call uncertain. The CDR3 runs 11 residues. Germline CDR1 DFQATT, CDR2 SNEGSKA (reference sequence). V shed 3 bases and J shed 3 bases, with 5 bases lying between them. CDR3 sequence reads: CSASLHTEAFF. As DNA, the CDR3 is TGCAGTGCTAGTCTACACACTGAAGCTTTCTTT.

This clone was seen more than once but under ten times. Other DNA variants within this sample encode the same CDR3. The V call is TRBV7-7, the J call TRBJ2-3, with TRBD2 matching over 7 bases. This CDR3 has 13 residues. Looked up from germline, CDR1 is SSHAT and CDR2 is FNYEAQ (reference sequence). Trimming removed 0 bases from V and 6 bases from J; junction bases left unmatched: 0. The CDR3, as DNA: TGTGCCAGCAGCTTAGCGCGGGGGGATACGCAGTATTTT. The encoded protein is CASSLARGDTQYF.

The sample holds one count of this clone. The chain combines TRBV27 with TRBJ2-7; D is perhaps TRBD2 (6 bases). This CDR3 is 15 amino acids long. Germline V CDR1 and CDR2: MNHEY, SMNVEV (reference sequence). V gave up 11 bases and J gave up 0 bases, with 20 bases separating them. The CDR3 coding sequence is TGTGCCTCCCAGATTAGCGGTTGGGGCTCCTACGAGCAGTACTTC. This encodes CASQISGWGSYEQYF.

This rearrangement joins TRBV19 to TRBJ1-1; 7 bases agree with TRBD1. J gave up 3 bases and V 4 bases, and 14 bases lay outside the gene matches. Germline values: CDR1 LNHDA, CDR2 SQIVND (reference sequence). This CDR3 region has 17 residues. DNA for the CDR3: TGTGCCAGTAGTAGCCACCCATTCGACAGGGCGGACACTGAAGCTTTCTTT. Its translation: CASSSHPFDRADTEAFF.

Only a few counts were recorded for this clone. V is TRBV7-9 and J is TRBJ1-1; D is perhaps TRBD1 (5 bases). The germline V gene encodes CDR1 SEHNR and CDR2 FQNEAQ (reference sequence). The V end was cut by 4 bases, the J end by 3 bases, with 9 bases between. This CDR3 is 13 amino acids long. The CDR3 loop reads CASSWGSDTEAFF. In DNA form, the CDR3 reads TGTGCCAGCAGCTGGGGGTCGGACACTGAAGCTTTCTTT.

The J gene is TRBJ1-2, the V gene TRBV7-2, with D perhaps matching TRBD1 (5 bases). The CDR3 consists of 14 residues. Trimming left V 3 bases short and J 2 bases short, with 10 bases between. Germline lookup yields CDR1 SGHTA and CDR2 FQGNSA. In DNA form, the CDR3 reads TGTGCCAGCAGCTTTGTGCAGGGCAACTATGGCTACACCTTC. Translated: CASSFVQGNYGYTF.

The chain has TRBV13 and TRBJ2-2, with 9 bases lining up with TRBD2. Per germline, CDR1 PRHDT and CDR2 FYEKMQ (reference sequence). This CDR3 has 16 residues. With 2 bases clipped from V and 4 bases from J, the junction kept 5 bases outside the gene matches. CDR3 nucleotides: TGTGCCAGCAGCTTATTAGCGGGGGACTTCACCGGGGAGCTGTTTTTT. Protein: CASSLLAGDFTGELFF.

The chain combines TRBV28 with TRBJ2-1; D uncertain. V lost 3 bases to trimming and J lost 4 bases, with 13 bases between them. The CDR3 is 15 amino acids. Per the germline V gene, CDR1 is MDHEN and CDR2 is SYDVKM. The CDR3 spells CASSFSTDGYNEQFF. DNA of the CDR3: TGTGCCAGCAGTTTTTCTACGGACGGATACAATGAGCAGTTCTTC.

The chain has TRBV5-6 and TRBJ2-5; a possible D gene is TRBD1 (5 bases). This CDR3 contains 12 residues. Germline assignment: CDR1 SGHDT and CDR2 YYEEEE. V lost 7 bases to trimming and J lost 5 bases, with 12 bases between them. CDR3 loop: CASSLGLETQYF. The CDR3 region has the DNA TGTGCCAGCTCCCTGGGGCTGGAGACCCAGTACTTC.

This chain links TRBV2 with TRBJ2-7; D perhaps matches TRBD2 (6 bases). V lost 8 bases and J 4 bases, leaving 12 bases between the germline ends. The CDR3 contains 12 residues. Per the germline V gene, CDR1 is SNHLY and CDR2 is FYNNEI. The CDR3 region is CASAGLRYEQYF. The DNA of the CDR3 is TGTGCCAGCGCGGGACTCCGTTACGAGCAGTACTTC.

This chain connects TRBV7-3 to TRBJ2-2; TRBD2 might be the D (5 bases). Germline-derived CDR1 and CDR2 are SGHTA and FQGTGA. The CDR3 covers 15 residues. V lost 2 bases to trimming and J lost 4 bases, with 11 bases between them. Here the CDR3 reads CASSLGLAGTGELFF. The CDR3 nucleotides read TGTGCCAGCAGCTTAGGTCTAGCCGGCACCGGGGAGCTGTTTTTT.

The J gene is TRBJ2-2, the V gene TRBV7-3; 12 nucleotides align to TRBD2. Germline values: CDR1 SGHTA, CDR2 FQGTGA. CDR3 length: 16 amino acids. The trim removed 4 bases at V and 6 bases at J, leaving 6 bases unmatched. The CDR3 DNA is TGTGCCAGCAGCTACGGGACTAGCGGGTGGTCCGGGGAGCTGTTTTTT. Translated, it gives CASSYGTSGWSGELFF. The variable domain in full, completed from reference TRBV7-3 and TRBJ2-2, reads GAGVSQTPSNKVTEKGKYVELRCDPISGHTALYWYRQSLGQGPEFLIYFQGTGAADDSGLPNDRFFAVRPEGSVSTLKIQRTERGDSAVYLCASSYGTSGWSGELFFGEGSRLTVL.

The rearrangement uses TRBV7-8 and TRBJ1-5; D perhaps matches TRBD1 (5 bases). The ends were cut back, 4 bases at V and 2 bases at J, with 12 bases in the middle. The CDR3 is made up of 15 amino acids. Germline CDR1 reads SGHVS; CDR2 reads FQNEAQ. CDR3 sequence (DNA): TGTGCCAGCAGCTCACGGGGCTCGGGCAATCAGCCCCAGCATTTT. Its translation is CASSSRGSGNQPQHF.

The chain carries TRBV7-3 and TRBJ2-3, with 9 positions matching TRBD2. J gave up 6 bases and V 2 bases, and 15 bases lay outside the gene matches. This CDR3 is built from 18 residues. Germline V CDR1 and CDR2: SGHTA, FQGTGA. CDR3 residues: CASSLYSIGREGRDTQYF. CDR3 DNA: TGTGCCAGCAGCTTATACTCGATCGGGCGGGAGGGCCGGGATACGCAGTATTTT.

The chain is built from TRBV18 and TRBJ2-3, with D possibly being TRBD1 or TRBD2 (5 bases each). This CDR3 comprises 16 residues. Per germline, CDR1 KGHSH and CDR2 LQKENI. V was trimmed by 2 bases and J by 3 bases, leaving 15 bases between them. CDR3 residues: CASSPSPGTVTDTQYF. For the CDR3, the DNA is TGTGCCAGCTCACCAAGTCCAGGGACGGTTACAGATACGCAGTATTTT.

This clone has only one observation. The chain uses TRBV13 and TRBJ2-7, with D possibly being TRBD1 (5 bases). The CDR3 extends over 15 amino acids. Germline-derived CDR1 and CDR2 are PRHDT and FYEKMQ (reference sequence). V was trimmed by 0 bases and J by 3 bases, leaving 12 bases between them. Written as DNA, the CDR3 is TGTGCCAGCAGCTTAGGCCCGCGACAGAGCTACGAGCAGTACTTC. Its translation is CASSLGPRQSYEQYF. Variable domain in full (rest from reference TRBV13 and TRBJ2-7): AAGVIQSPRHLIKEKRETATLKCYPIPRHDTVYWYQQGPGQDPQFLISFYEKMQSDKGSIPDRFSAQQFSDYHSELNMSSLELGDSALYFCASSLGPRQSYEQYFGPGTRLTVT.

The gene calls are TRBV19 and TRBJ1-5, with no clear D. Germline V gene sequence: CDR1 LNHDA, CDR2 SQIVND (reference sequence). V was trimmed by 0 bases and J by 7 bases, leaving 7 bases between them. This CDR3 region has 13 residues. CDR3 coding DNA: TGTGCCAGTAGTATAGAGGTTGCGCAGCCCCAGCATTTT. Residues: CASSIEVAQPQHF. Combining the CDR3 with reference TRBV19 and TRBJ1-5 gives the whole variable domain DGGITQSPKYLFRKEGQNVTLSCEQNLNHDAMYWYRQDPGQGLRLIYYSQIVNDFQKGDIAEGYSVSREKKESFPLTVTSAQKNPTAFYLCASSIEVAQPQHFGDGTRLSIL.

This clone was seen just once. The rearrangement links TRBV27 to TRBJ2-5, with D perhaps matching TRBD1 or TRBD2 (5 bases each). This CDR3 is 15 amino acids long. Germline values: CDR1 MNHEY, CDR2 SMNVEV (reference sequence). V lost 5 bases to trimming and J lost 1 base, with 14 bases between them. The CDR3 here is CASSTFTGPQETQYF. CDR3 nucleotides: TGTGCCAGCAGTACATTTACGGGGCCCCAAGAGACCCAGTACTTC.

CDR3 in amino acids: CASSLGGGLYEQYF. The DNA for the CDR3 is TGTGCCAGCAGCTTAGGAGGGGGACTCTACGAGCAGTACTTC. The rearrangement links TRBV7-2 to TRBJ2-7; perhaps D is TRBD1 or TRBD2 (6 bases each). Deletions cut 1 base from V and 3 bases from J, with 10 bases between. The germline CDR1 and CDR2 sequences are SGHTA and FQGNSA. This CDR3 comprises 14 residues.

The chain combines TRBV9 with TRBJ2-7; D is possibly TRBD2 (6 bases). CDR1 and CDR2 (germline): SGDLS, YYNGEE. The CDR3 extends over 17 amino acids. Trimming left V 0 bases short and J 3 bases short, with 19 bases between. This CDR3 is CASSVVEGGVLVYEQYF. CDR3 bases: TGTGCCAGCAGCGTAGTGGAGGGTGGGGTTTTAGTCTACGAGCAGTACTTC.

V is TRBV5-1 and J is TRBJ2-1; D possibly corresponds to TRBD2 (6 bases). Germline V gene sequence: CDR1 SGHRS, CDR2 YFSETQ. The CDR3 runs 14 residues. Between the trimmed V and J ends, which lost 4 bases and 5 bases, there was a span of 13 bases. This chain's CDR3 is CASSTGTGNNEQFF. In DNA form, the CDR3 reads TGCGCCAGCAGCACCGGGACTGGAAACAATGAGCAGTTCTTC.

V gene TRBV27 combines with J gene TRBJ1-6, with a tentative D call TRBD1 (6 bases). The CDR3 extends over 19 amino acids. Germline V gives CDR1 MNHEY, CDR2 SMNVEV (reference sequence). Trimming shortened V by 6 bases and J by 0 bases, and 21 bases separated the two germline ends. CDR3 nucleotide sequence: TGTGCCAGCAGCGAAAGGGGGTCGGGCTACAGCTCCTATAATTCACCCCTCCACTTT. It encodes CASSERGSGYSSYNSPLHF.

The V and J genes are TRBV19 and TRBJ1-5, with 8 bases aligning to TRBD1. J gave up 2 bases and V 9 bases, and 6 bases lay outside the gene matches. Germline V gene data show CDR1 as LNHDA and CDR2 as SQIVND (reference sequence). The CDR3 sequence is 14 residues long. CDR3 bases: TGTGCCAGCAGAGGACAGGGCGGCAATCAGCCCCAGCATTTT. This encodes CASRGQGGNQPQHF.

The chain couples TRBV7-2 to TRBJ2-2; unclear D gene. CDR1 is SGHTA and CDR2 is FQGNSA in the germline V gene. The CDR3 length is 14 residues. The V end lost 5 bases, the J end lost 1 base, and 8 bases lay between the germline ends. The chain's CDR3 is CASSLGRNTGELFF. In DNA, the CDR3 is TGTGCCAGCAGCCTTGGACGGAACACCGGGGAGCTGTTTTTT.

The chain is built from TRBV2 and TRBJ2-1; 13 bases line up with TRBD2. Germline CDR1 and CDR2: SNHLY and FYNNEI. The CDR3 is 15 amino acids. V shed 6 bases, J shed 9 bases, and the junction held 8 bases outside the gene matches. The CDR3 loop reads CASSQGLAGAGEQFF. CDR3 bases: TGTGCCAGCAGCCAAGGACTAGCGGGAGCGGGTGAGCAGTTCTTC.

The rearrangement joins TRBV9 to TRBJ2-1; 8 bases fit TRBD2. V lost 1 base and J lost 8; bases outside the gene matches: 14. This CDR3 has 17 amino acids. Germline V lookup: CDR1 SGDLS, CDR2 YYNGEE. The CDR3 DNA reads TGTGCCAGCAGCGTAATGGGGGCGGGAGGAGGTATGGATGAGCAGTTCTTC. It encodes CASSVMGAGGGMDEQFF.

The gene calls are TRBV5-4 and TRBJ2-3; D not resolved. CDR3 length: 13 residues. CDR1 and CDR2 from the germline V gene are SGHNT and YYREEE (reference sequence). Trimming took off 1 base at V and 2 bases at J, with 5 bases between the two ends. The CDR3, as DNA: TGTGCCAGCAGCTTGAGGGTCACAGATACGCAGTATTTT. As protein: CASSLRVTDTQYF.